This T cell receptor (beta chain) was documented in a study of T cells after yellow fever vaccination. Study as a whole: Preparing low-cell-number fractions relied on SMART-Seq v4 Ultra Low Input.

Regarding this clonotype: Its antigen is as yet unknown.

As TCR cDNA was made by 5'RACE template switching, a universal primer site and UMIs were added. TCRdb processed the 5' RACE reads anew with MiXCR; each CDR3 protein has one entry. The sample carries 150,000 to 200,000 distinct CDR3 sequences, about 6.2% recorded once. Study-wide results and caveats: Some clonotypes were seen in both the CD4 and the CD8 compartments. These made up a small share and likely arose from convergent recombination. The booster response re-showed most primary clones: around 96% CD4, about 89% CD8.

The CDR3 loop spans 14 amino acids. The V and J ends lost 2 bases and 5 bases respectively, with 12 bases between them. Looked up from germline, CDR1 is SEHNR and CDR2 is FQNEAQ (reference sequence). This sample comprised CD4+ T cells sorted from PBMCs, obtained on the day of the first yellow fever vaccination. The chain combines TRBV7-9 with TRBJ2-5; D not resolved. This TCR was sampled from a man younger than 30 who received the YFV17D yellow fever vaccine. CDR3 bases: TGTGCCAGCAGCTTAACATCCAGCTTGGAGACCCAGTACTTC. It specifies CASSLTSSLETQYF.